This T cell receptor beta chain was retrieved from a study of tissue T cells after allogeneic stem cell transplantation. Study-level information: Pathologist H&E review favored samples with visible lymphocytes for sequencing among multiple samples. Study-level points and caveats: Tissue-detected TCR repertoire was only partly captured by blood and spleen T cells.

Concerning this clone: The antigen is unknown.

Method: immunoSEQ multiplex PCR; TCRdb's copy keeps in-frame clones and lacks some. The repertoire consists of roughly 25,000 clones, with 70% to 75% occurring once and the leading ten covering roughly 7.1%. Comparators without hematopoietic cell transplant had other cancers, at least five gastrointestinal samples, and no known gastrointestinal disease. Per the germline V gene, CDR1 is SEHNR and CDR2 is FQNEAQ (reference sequence). Trimming removed 6 bases from V and 0 bases from J, with 15 bases in between. The CDR3 extends over 15 amino acids. This sample comprised tissue from the ileum, obtained at autopsy. The receptor was derived from an older female donor with lung cancer. J is TRBJ2-7 and V is TRBV7-9; D is possibly TRBD1 (5 bases). CDR3 sequence (DNA): TGTGCCAGCAGTTTCGTTACTGGGGCCTCCTACGAGCAGTACTTC. Its protein product is CASSFVTGASYEQYF.